This TCR beta chain was retrieved from a study of graft-versus-host responses after intestinal transplantation. On this clone: As yet, its antigen is unknown.

TCRdb's copy holds only in-frame clones and misses some; the assay was immunoSEQ multiplex PCR. The sample gives 70,000 to 95,000 clones, 90% of which show up once; less than 0.12% is in the top ten. The CDR3 totals 16 residues. CDR1 and CDR2 (germline): MNHEY, SMNVEV (reference sequence). V was pared by 8 bases and J by 6 bases, with 12 bases of the junction left unmatched. The starting material was unstimulated CD4+ T cells sorted from spleen or lymph node cells, obtained before intestinal transplant. The clonotype originates from a human donor who received an intestinal transplant. The chain carries TRBV27 and TRBJ1-5; TRBD1 agrees at 11 bases. The CDR3 is CASRRDGTGGTQPQHF. The CDR3 DNA reads as TGTGCCAGCCGAAGGGATGGGACAGGGGGAACTCAGCCCCAGCATTTT.